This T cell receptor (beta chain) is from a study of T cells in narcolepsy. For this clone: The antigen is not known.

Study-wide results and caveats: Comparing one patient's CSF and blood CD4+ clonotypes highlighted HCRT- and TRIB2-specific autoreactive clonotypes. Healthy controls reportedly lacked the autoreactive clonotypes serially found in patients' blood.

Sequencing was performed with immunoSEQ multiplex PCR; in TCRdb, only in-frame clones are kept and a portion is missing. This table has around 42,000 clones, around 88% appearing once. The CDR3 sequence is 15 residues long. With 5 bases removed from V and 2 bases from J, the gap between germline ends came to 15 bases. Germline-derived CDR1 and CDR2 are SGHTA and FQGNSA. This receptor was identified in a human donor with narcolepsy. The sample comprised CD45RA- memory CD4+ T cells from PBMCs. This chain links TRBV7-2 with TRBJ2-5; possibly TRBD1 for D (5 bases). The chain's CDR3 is CASSGAGLGQETQYF. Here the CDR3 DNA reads TGTGCCAGCAGCGGGGCCGGGCTAGGACAAGAGACCCAGTACTTC.